This T cell receptor beta chain was found in a study of T cell clonality in common variable immunodeficiency. Overall study results and limits: Common variable immunodeficiency TCR beta sequences reportedly had fewer deletions and N-nucleotide insertions. Links between repertoire features and CVID complications were heterogeneity-limited.

The sample holds a few counts of this clone. Its antigen is still unknown. Sequenced by immunoSEQ multiplex PCR; TCRdb stores in-frame clones only, minus some. Singletons are absent from the sample, which has 8,500 to 13,000 clones. Replacement immunoglobulin had been given to every CVID subject for at least one year. This TCR came from a human donor with common variable immunodeficiency. Sequencing used peripheral blood mononuclear cells.

CDR3 DNA, as far as it was read: TGTGCCAGCAGCTTTAGCGGGTGGGCGGGGGAGACC. This sequence encodes CASSFSGWAGET. The whole CDR3 region reads CASSFSGWAGETQYF. The chain combines TRBV7-3 with TRBJ2-5, with 7 positions matching TRBD2. Read data end 3 residues before the CDR3 end; the end is taken from the germline J gene. The V gene end was trimmed by 3 bases and the J gene end by 5 bases; junction bases not matched to a gene: 9. Germline loops: CDR1 SGHTA, CDR2 FQGTGA. CDR3 length: 15 amino acids.